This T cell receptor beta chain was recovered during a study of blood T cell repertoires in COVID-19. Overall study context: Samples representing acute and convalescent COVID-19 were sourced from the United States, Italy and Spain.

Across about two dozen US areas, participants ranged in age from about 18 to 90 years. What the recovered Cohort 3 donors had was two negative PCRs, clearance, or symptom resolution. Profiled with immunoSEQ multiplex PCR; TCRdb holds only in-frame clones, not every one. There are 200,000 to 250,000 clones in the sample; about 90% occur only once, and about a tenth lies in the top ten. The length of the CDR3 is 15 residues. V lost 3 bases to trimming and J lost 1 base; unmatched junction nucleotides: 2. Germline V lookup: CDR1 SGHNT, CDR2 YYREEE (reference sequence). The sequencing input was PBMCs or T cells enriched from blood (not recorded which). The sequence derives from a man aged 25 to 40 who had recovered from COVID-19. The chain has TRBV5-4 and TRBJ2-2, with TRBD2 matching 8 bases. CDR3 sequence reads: CASSSSGGNTGELFF. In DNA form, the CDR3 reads TGTGCCAGCAGCTCCAGCGGGGGGAACACCGGGGAGCTGTTTTTT.